One T cell receptor (beta chain) is described in this entry. This record comes from a study of T cells after somatic rescue of genetic block. The CDR3 covers 15 residues. V lost 4 bases to trimming and J lost 3 bases, with 12 bases between them. Per the germline V gene, CDR1 is SGHTA and CDR2 is FQGNSA. Some clones are missing from TCRdb's copy, which holds only in-frame ones; the method was immunoSEQ multiplex PCR. Of about 67,000 clones in the sample, around 90% were seen once. This chain connects TRBV7-2 to TRBJ1-4, with a possible D match to TRBD1 (5 bases). The sequence was obtained from a man between 35 and 55 years old. The sample comprised peripheral blood mononuclear cells (PBMCs). The CDR3 DNA sequence: TGTGCCAGCAGCTCAGGGCCCACATCTAATGAAAAACTGTTTTTT. It codes for CASSSGPTSNEKLFF.